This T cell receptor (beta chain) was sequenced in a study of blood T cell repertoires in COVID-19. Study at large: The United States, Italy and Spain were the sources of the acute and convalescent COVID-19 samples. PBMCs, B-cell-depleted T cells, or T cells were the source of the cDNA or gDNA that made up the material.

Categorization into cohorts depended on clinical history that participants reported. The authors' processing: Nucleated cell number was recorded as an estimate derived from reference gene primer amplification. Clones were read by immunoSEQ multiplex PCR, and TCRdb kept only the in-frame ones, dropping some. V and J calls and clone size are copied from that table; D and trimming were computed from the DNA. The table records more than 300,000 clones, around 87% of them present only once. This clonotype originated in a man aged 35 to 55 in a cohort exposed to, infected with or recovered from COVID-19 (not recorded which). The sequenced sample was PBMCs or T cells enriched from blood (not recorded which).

DNA of the CDR3: TGTGCCTGGAGTAACACGGGAGGACAGTCTTATGAAAAACTGTTTTTT. This codes for CAWSNTGGQSYEKLFF. The J gene is TRBJ1-4, the V gene TRBV30, with D possibly being TRBD1 (6 bases). This CDR3 is built from 16 residues. Germline-derived CDR1 and CDR2 are GTSNPN and SVGIG (reference sequence). Trimming shortened V by 2 bases and J by 6 bases, and 19 bases separated the two germline ends. Full variable domain (outside the CDR3, taken from reference TRBV30 and TRBJ1-4): SQTIHQWPATLVQPVGSPLSLECTVEGTSNPNLYWYRQAAGRGLQLLFYSVGIGQISSEVPQNLSASRPQDRQFILSSKKLLLSDSGFYLCAWSNTGGQSYEKLFFGSGTQLSVL.